This T cell receptor beta chain was profiled in a study of cytomegalovirus exposure and HLA in healthy donors. Findings and caveats of the study: Later findings reportedly placed an Asian-associated ancestry cluster below the approximately 670-donor mean for N-insertions.

PCR was performed using 60 Vbeta and 13 Jbeta primers. Libraries were prepared by immunoSEQ multiplex PCR; TCRdb keeps only in-frame clonotypes and omits some of them. This table holds about 130,000 clones, around 73% found once. The CDR3 is 15 residues long. The germline gives CDR1 MNHEY, CDR2 SMNVEV (reference sequence). The V gene end was trimmed by 0 bases and the J gene end by 3 bases; junction bases not matched to a gene: 3. The count of this clone is one. Its cognate antigen is unknown. The chain employs TRBV27 and TRBJ2-7; 9 bases map to TRBD2. This TCR derives from a female donor in good health and CMV-seronegative. Sequences were obtained from PBMCs. The CDR3 loop is CASSLSPSGIYEQYF. The DNA of the CDR3 is TGTGCCAGCAGTTTATCTCCTAGCGGGATCTACGAGCAGTACTTC.